This TCR beta chain was sequenced in a study of cytomegalovirus exposure and HLA in healthy donors. Both 60 Vbeta primers and 13 Jbeta primers went into the PCR. Method: immunoSEQ multiplex PCR; TCRdb's copy keeps in-frame clones and lacks some. The sample holds 200,000 to 250,000 clones; roughly three quarters are singletons and the top ten take 1.7%. Only a few counts were recorded for this clone. Germline CDR1 SGHNT, CDR2 YYREEE (reference sequence). The CDR3 consists of 15 residues. Trimming took 4 bases from V and 5 from J, leaving 15 bases between them. This chain connects TRBV5-4 to TRBJ1-4, with D tentatively TRBD1 (5 bases). This TCR derives from a man in his forties or fifties in good health and CMV-seronegative. Sequencing was performed on PBMCs. For the CDR3, the DNA is TGTGCCAGCAGCACCTCGACAGTTCCCAATGAAAAACTGTTTTTT. It yields the protein CASSTSTVPNEKLFF.